The sequence of this TCR beta chain was determined in a study of CD8 T cells in Susac syndrome. Findings of the study overall: It was acknowledged in the study that its TCR sequencing and HLA analysis involved a relatively small number of individuals.

TEMRA cells were FACS-enriched, unlike CD8+ and CD4+ T cells, which were negatively isolated. As concerns this clonotype: As yet, its antigen is unknown.

The authors reverse transcribed roughly 0.5 to 1 ug RNA with random hexamers. From the immunoSEQ multiplex PCR reads, TCRdb called clonotypes with MiXCR, one entry per CDR3 protein. The sample has about 300,000 distinct CDR3 sequences; almost 85% are singletons. The CDR3 sequence is 16 residues long. V lost 4 bases, J lost 0 bases, and 16 bases lay in between. Germline CDR1 reads DFQATT; CDR2 reads SNEGSKA (reference sequence). Sequencing used CD8+ T cells from PBMCs. This chain uses TRBV20-1 with TRBJ1-5, with D maybe TRBD1 (6 bases). The TCR originated in a human donor with multiple sclerosis. CDR3 bases: TGCAGTGCTACCCCTTCAACAGGGAATAGCAATCAGCCCCAGCATTTT. Amino acids: CSATPSTGNSNQPQHF.